The present T cell receptor beta chain was sequenced within a study of blood T cell repertoires in COVID-19. About the research overall: COVID-19 samples from acute and convalescent phases originated in the United States, Italy and Spain. T cells, B-cell-depleted T cells, or PBMCs supplied cDNA or gDNA.

Authors' data handling: Reference gene primer amplification gave estimated nucleated cell counts. Profiling relied on immunoSEQ multiplex PCR, and the TCRdb table lists in-frame clones only, not all of them. That table furnishes V, J and clone size, whereas the DNA furnished D and trimming. The sample contains 50,000 to 65,000 clones, more than 80% of which appear only once. The sequence came from a human donor in a cohort sampled during active COVID-19. Material for sequencing was peripheral blood.

The CDR3 loop is CAGRDTSNEKLFF. The CDR3 DNA reads TGTGCCGGACGGGACACCAGTAATGAAAAACTGTTTTTT. The V call is TRBV2, the J call TRBJ1-4; perhaps TRBD1 as D (6 bases). Germline assignment: CDR1 SNHLY and CDR2 FYNNEI. V was cut by 11 bases and J by 4 bases, with 14 bases left in between. The CDR3 loop spans 13 amino acids.